The 3 T cell receptor beta chains below were found in one sample sequenced in a study of blood T cell repertoires in COVID-19. Data came from immunoSEQ multiplex PCR; TCRdb stores just in-frame clones and leaves some out. The data contain 120,000 to 150,000 clones, 85% to 90% of them singletons. Material for sequencing was peripheral blood. The receptors come from a man aged 18 to 29 with COVID-19, enrolled during active disease.

This clone has just one count. CDR3 protein: CASSRLAGASYNEQFF. The CDR3 nucleotides read TGTGCCAGTAGTAGGTTAGCGGGAGCCTCCTACAATGAGCAGTTCTTC. This chain uses TRBV19 with TRBJ2-1; the match to TRBD2 covers 9 bases. The germline V gene has CDR1 LNHDA and CDR2 SQIVND (reference sequence). CDR3 size: 16 residues. V lost 4 bases, J lost 0 bases, and 4 bases stayed unmatched.

The rearrangement links TRBV2 to TRBJ1-1, with unresolved D. This CDR3 has 11 residues. With 0 bases removed from V and 6 bases from J, the gap between germline ends came to 2 bases. Germline loops: CDR1 SNHLY, CDR2 FYNNEI. The CDR3 protein is CASSEAAEAFF. The CDR3 DNA is TGTGCCAGCAGTGAAGCCGCTGAAGCTTTCTTT.

CDR3 sequence: CASSPPGTGPYGYTF. The CDR3 nucleotides read TGTGCCAGCAGCCCCCCCGGGACAGGCCCCTATGGCTACACCTTC. The chain has TRBV7-2 and TRBJ1-2; 8 positions agree with TRBD1. In germline, CDR1 is SGHTA, CDR2 FQGNSA. The CDR3 loop spans 15 amino acids. V lost 5 bases to trimming and J lost 4 bases; unmatched junction nucleotides: 9.